This entry lists 17 T cell receptor beta chains sequenced from one sample in a study of cytomegalovirus exposure and HLA in healthy donors. 60 Vbeta and 13 Jbeta primers were used in PCR. The protocol was immunoSEQ multiplex PCR, while the TCRdb copy is restricted to in-frame clones and leaves out a portion. The table records approximately 150,000 clones, more than 60% of them present only once. Sequenced material: PBMCs. These TCRs come from a male donor in good health and CMV-seronegative.

The chain has TRBV6-1 and TRBJ2-3; D uncertain. The CDR3 runs to 13 residues. The ends were cut back, 6 bases at V and 1 base at J, with 8 bases in the middle. Germline assignment: CDR1 MNHNS and CDR2 SASEGT. The CDR3, as DNA: TGTGCCAGCAGGGAAAGCGGCACAGATACGCAGTATTTT. This codes for CASRESGTDTQYF.

The chain combines TRBV10-1 with TRBJ2-7, with D possibly TRBD1 on 6 matching bases. CDR3 size: 16 residues. Trimming took 8 bases from V and 1 from J, leaving 21 bases between them. Germline V gene sequence: CDR1 WNHNN, CDR2 SYGVQD (reference sequence). The CDR3 DNA follows: TGCGCCAGCCATATAGGGAACAGGGTCATTTCCTACGAGCAGTACTTC. Translated, it gives CASHIGNRVISYEQYF.

J is TRBJ1-2 and V is TRBV9; the match to TRBD1 covers 8 bases. The CDR3 covers 15 residues. Germline CDR1 SGDLS, CDR2 YYNGEE. The trim removed 4 bases at V and 2 bases at J, leaving 7 bases unmatched. The CDR3 coding sequence is TGTGCCAGCAGCCCAACTCAGGGGGCCAACTATGGCTACACCTTC. It is translated as CASSPTQGANYGYTF.

This CDR3 reads CASSLGPGGGPANEKLFF. In DNA, the CDR3 is TGTGCCAGCAGTTTAGGCCCAGGGGGCGGGCCAGCTAATGAAAAACTGTTTTTT. This sequence joins TRBV28 and TRBJ1-4, with TRBD1 identical over 8 bases. J was trimmed by 3 bases and V by 2 bases; bases with no gene match: 11. CDR3 size: 18 residues. CDR1 is MDHEN, CDR2 SYDVKM, per germline.

There are a few counts of this clone. This rearrangement joins TRBV19 to TRBJ2-7; 9 bases map to TRBD1. CDR1 LNHDA and CDR2 SQIVND come from the germline V gene (reference sequence). CDR3 length: 15 residues. V lost 6 bases and J lost 2; bases outside the gene matches: 8. The CDR3 sequence is CASSRGGQGAYEQYF. Here the CDR3 DNA reads TGTGCCAGTAGCAGAGGGGGACAGGGTGCCTACGAGCAGTACTTC.

V gene TRBV27 combines with J gene TRBJ1-2; the match to TRBD1 covers 10 bases. CDR1 and CDR2 from the germline V gene are MNHEY and SMNVEV (reference sequence). V was clipped by 4 bases and J by 8 bases; unmatched bases: 13. The CDR3 is 16 residues long. Here the CDR3 DNA reads TGTGCCAGCAGTTATTGGGGACAGGGGAAGGTTGACGGCTACACCTTC. Residues: CASSYWGQGKVDGYTF.

The chain combines TRBV28 with TRBJ2-5; no clear D. The J call may be wrong; the DNA end is better matched by TRBJ2-7. Germline values: CDR1 MDHEN, CDR2 SYDVKM. CDR3 length: 13 residues. CDR3: CASRPQPPYEQYF. Written as DNA, the CDR3 is TGTGCCAGCAGGCCCCAACCCCCCTACGAGCAGTACTTC.

Only a few counts were recorded for this clone. The J gene is TRBJ1-2, the V gene TRBV7-2; a weak D match, TRBD1 (6 bases). The CDR3 consists of 15 residues. V lost 5 bases to trimming and J lost 6 bases, with 19 bases between them. CDR1 and CDR2 from the germline V gene are SGHTA and FQGNSA. Written as DNA, the CDR3 is TGTGCCAGCAGCCCCTATTTACAGGGATCGGATGGCTACACCTTC. Protein: CASSPYLQGSDGYTF.

The genes are TRBV6-1 and TRBJ2-7; TRBD2 matches at 8 bases. CDR1 and CDR2 (germline): MNHNS, SASEGT. This CDR3 spans 15 amino acids. V dropped 2 bases and J dropped 3; count of bases not matched to a gene: 6. CDR3: CASSESGGGIYEQYF. In nucleotides, the CDR3 is TGTGCCAGCAGTGAAAGTGGCGGGGGGATCTACGAGCAGTACTTC.

The count of this clone is one. The chain combines TRBV6-6 with TRBJ2-2, with 8 bases aligning to TRBD2. The CDR3 spans 14 residues. The ends lost 4 bases at V and 6 bases at J; junction bases unmatched: 4. Germline CDR1 and CDR2: MNHNY and SVGAGI (reference sequence). CDR3 residues: CASSFERGSGELFF. CDR3 bases: TGTGCCAGCAGTTTCGAGCGGGGGTCCGGGGAGCTGTTTTTT.

This chain connects TRBV19 to TRBJ1-2, with 9 positions matching TRBD1. This CDR3 region has 14 residues. Per the germline V gene, CDR1 is LNHDA and CDR2 is SQIVND (reference sequence). V was clipped by 6 bases and J by 2 bases; unmatched bases: 4. For the CDR3, the DNA is TGTGCCAGTAGGAGCGGGACAGGGAACTATGGCTACACCTTC. Protein sequence: CASRSGTGNYGYTF.

The chain carries TRBV7-2 and TRBJ2-2; tentative D call: TRBD2 (6 bases). CDR1 is SGHTA and CDR2 is FQGNSA in the germline V gene. V lost 4 bases, J lost 0 bases, and 15 bases lay in between. CDR3 length equals 17 residues. CDR3 amino acids: CASSSAGGTANTGELFF. As DNA, the CDR3 is TGTGCCAGCAGCTCGGCGGGCGGGACCGCGAACACCGGGGAGCTGTTTTTT.

This clone was recorded once. CDR3 nucleotides: TGTGCCAGCAGCAGGACAGTGCGGGCCAACGTCCTGACTTTC. Its translation: CASSRTVRANVLTF. The V gene is TRBV5-5, the J gene TRBJ2-6; D is perhaps TRBD1 (6 bases). V lost 4 bases and J 5 bases, leaving 10 bases between the germline ends. Germline CDR1 is SGHKS and CDR2 is YYEKEE (reference sequence). This CDR3 has 14 residues.

The chain employs TRBV2 and TRBJ1-5; tentatively, D is TRBD1 (5 bases). Trimming pared 3 bases from V and 4 bases from J, leaving 13 bases between. Germline V lookup: CDR1 SNHLY, CDR2 FYNNEI. This CDR3 contains 15 residues. The CDR3: CASSDVGAGNQPQHF. DNA of the CDR3: TGTGCCAGCAGTGATGTTGGGGCAGGGAATCAGCCCCAGCATTTT.

The chain has TRBV19 and TRBJ2-3; 7 bases are a match to TRBD2. From germline, CDR1 is LNHDA and CDR2 SQIVND (reference sequence). The trim removed 9 bases at V and 3 bases at J, leaving 6 bases unmatched. The CDR3 covers 13 residues. The CDR3 region has the DNA TGTGCCAGGAGGTGGGGGGGAACAGATACGCAGTATTTT. Translating it yields CARRWGGTDTQYF.

The chain links TRBV6-5 to TRBJ2-2; TRBD1 might be the D (5 bases). There are 12 residues in the CDR3. Germline CDR1 reads MNHEY; CDR2 reads SVGAGI. V was pared by 7 bases and J by 6 bases, with 9 bases between. In DNA, the CDR3 is TGTGCCAGCAATAGGGGCTCCGGGGAGCTGTTTTTT. Amino acids: CASNRGSGELFF.

This chain uses TRBV5-1 with TRBJ2-7, with D perhaps matching TRBD1 (6 bases). This CDR3 contains 13 residues. Between the trimmed V and J ends, which lost 8 bases and 5 bases, there was a span of 17 bases. Germline values: CDR1 SGHRS, CDR2 YFSETQ. CDR3 region: CASAIDRSNEQYF. In nucleotides, the CDR3 is TGCGCCAGTGCAATTGACAGGAGCAACGAGCAGTACTTC. Variable domain in full (rest from reference TRBV5-1 and TRBJ2-7): KAGVTQTPRYLIKTRGQQVTLSCSPISGHRSVSWYQQTPGQGLQFLFEYFSETQRNKGNFPGRFSGRQFSNSRSEMNVSTLELGDSALYLCASAIDRSNEQYFGPGTRLTVT.